The 21 T cell receptor beta chains below all came from one sample that was sequenced in a study of blood T cell repertoires in COVID-19. Profiled with immunoSEQ multiplex PCR; TCRdb holds only in-frame clones, not every one. The sample contains about 160,000 clones, about nine tenths of which appear only once. The material sequenced was peripheral blood. All receptors come from a woman aged 60-75 years with active or convalescent COVID-19.

The V and J genes are TRBV5-1 and TRBJ2-1, with D unresolved. The CDR3 runs to 13 residues. Trimming took off 5 bases at V and 8 bases at J, with 14 bases between the two ends. Germline V gene sequence: CDR1 SGHRS, CDR2 YFSETQ. The CDR3 sequence is CASSLVLIDEQFF. In nucleotides, the CDR3 is TGCGCCAGCAGTCTCGTTTTGATAGATGAGCAGTTCTTC.

This sequence joins TRBV13 and TRBJ1-5, with D perhaps TRBD1 (5 bases). Per germline, CDR1 PRHDT and CDR2 FYEKMQ (reference sequence). This CDR3 spans 15 amino acids. Trimming removed 0 bases from V and 7 bases from J, with 13 bases in between. The CDR3 reads CASSLGWGAGQPQHF. Here the CDR3 DNA reads TGTGCCAGCAGCTTAGGCTGGGGCGCTGGGCAGCCCCAGCATTTT.

This clone was seen only a few times. The genes are TRBV19 and TRBJ2-1, with D possibly being TRBD2 (6 bases). Germline V lookup: CDR1 LNHDA, CDR2 SQIVND (reference sequence). Trimming removed 3 bases from V and 0 bases from J, with 6 bases in between. The CDR3 contains 14 residues. The chain's CDR3 is CASSIGSSYNEQFF. CDR3 DNA: TGTGCCAGTAGTATCGGGAGCTCCTACAATGAGCAGTTCTTC. Using reference TRBV19 and TRBJ2-1 for the parts outside the CDR3, the full variable domain is DGGITQSPKYLFRKEGQNVTLSCEQNLNHDAMYWYRQDPGQGLRLIYYSQIVNDFQKGDIAEGYSVSREKKESFPLTVTSAQKNPTAFYLCASSIGSSYNEQFFGPGTRLTVL.

In DNA, the CDR3 is TGTGCCAGCTCACCAACGGGACAGGGCACAGATACGCAGTATTTT. It is translated as CASSPTGQGTDTQYF. V gene TRBV18 combines with J gene TRBJ2-3; TRBD1 matches 8 bases. The CDR3 loop spans 15 amino acids. The V gene's germline CDR1 is KGHSH and CDR2 LQKENI. V lost 2 bases and J lost 1; bases outside the gene matches: 2.

The rearrangement links TRBV10-3 to TRBJ1-4; the match to TRBD1 covers 7 bases. CDR3 length equals 20 residues. Trimming removed 0 bases from V and 8 bases from J; junction bases left unmatched: 21. Germline CDR1 ENHRY, CDR2 SYGVKD. The CDR3 nucleotides are TGTGCCATCAGTGAGTCAATTTTAGTCTCGGACAGGTCACGCGAGGAAAAACTGTTTTTT. As protein: CAISESILVSDRSREEKLFF.

V usage is TRBV10-3 and J usage is TRBJ1-1; no reliable D call. Germline assignment: CDR1 ENHRY and CDR2 SYGVKD. The CDR3 contains 14 residues. V lost 7 bases to trimming and J lost 1 base, with 13 bases between them. DNA for the CDR3: TGTGCCATCAAGGGCGGGGAACCGAACACTGAAGCTTTCTTT. The encoded protein is CAIKGGEPNTEAFF.

The rearrangement uses TRBV5-6 and TRBJ2-1; 11 bases are a match to TRBD2. The CDR3 sequence is 17 residues long. Germline V CDR1 and CDR2: SGHDT, YYEEEE. J was trimmed by 5 bases and V by 1 base; bases with no gene match: 8. This CDR3 reads CASSLRPGTSGHNEQFF. In nucleotides, the CDR3 is TGTGCCAGCAGCTTGCGACCCGGGACTAGCGGACACAATGAGCAGTTCTTC.

The chain has TRBV14 and TRBJ2-3; a possible D gene is TRBD2 (7 bases). CDR1 is SGHDN and CDR2 is FVKESK in the germline V gene. The V and J ends lost 1 base and 3 bases respectively, with 14 bases between them. The CDR3 spans 16 residues. The CDR3 here is CASSQVEGGLTDTQYF. CDR3 DNA: TGTGCCAGCAGCCAAGTTGAGGGGGGGCTGACAGATACGCAGTATTTT.

This chain joins TRBV7-2 and TRBJ2-3; a weak D match, TRBD1 (5 bases). The CDR3 is 15 amino acids. The V and J ends lost 11 bases and 0 bases respectively, with 18 bases between them. Germline values: CDR1 SGHTA, CDR2 FQGNSA. The CDR3 here is CACLTGSSSTDTQYF. The CDR3 DNA is TGTGCCTGTCTTACAGGATCCTCTAGCACAGATACGCAGTATTTT.

The chain uses TRBV25-1 and TRBJ2-1, with TRBD2 as a possible D gene (6 bases). CDR3 length: 14 amino acids. Trimming removed 3 bases at V and 10 bases at J, with 16 bases between. The germline CDR1 and CDR2 sequences are MGHDK and SYGVNS. Here the CDR3 DNA reads TGTGCCAGCAGTGAGGGACTTAGTACCGTCGAGCAGTTCTTC. Translation: CASSEGLSTVEQFF.

The V gene is TRBV6-5, the J gene TRBJ2-7, with TRBD2 as a possible D gene (6 bases). The V and J ends lost 5 bases and 2 bases respectively, with 16 bases between them. CDR3 length equals 15 residues. The V gene's germline CDR1 is MNHEY and CDR2 SVGAGI. The CDR3 region is CASSLGAGGAYEQYF. DNA for the CDR3: TGTGCCAGCAGTCTAGGTGCGGGCGGGGCCTACGAGCAGTACTTC.

This clone was detected a few times. For the CDR3, the DNA is TGTGCCAGCAGTTACGGTGCGGAAGGGTACTTC. This translates into CASSYGAEGYF. The genes are TRBV6-6 and TRBJ2-7, with unresolved D. Trimming removed 2 bases at V and 12 bases at J, with 11 bases between. Per germline, CDR1 MNHNY and CDR2 SVGAGI (reference sequence). The CDR3 totals 11 residues.

The rearrangement joins TRBV6-4 to TRBJ2-7; 7 bases map to TRBD1. The J segment lost 0 bases and the V segment lost 6 bases, leaving 17 bases of the junction unmatched. The CDR3 covers 18 residues. Germline V gene lookup returns CDR1 MRHNA and CDR2 SNTAGT. In DNA, the CDR3 is TGTGCCAGCAGCGAGGACGACTTGGGACAGCCTAGCTCCTACGAGCAGTACTTC. Translated: CASSEDDLGQPSSYEQYF.

The genes are TRBV19 and TRBJ2-5; 9 positions match TRBD2. The germline gives CDR1 LNHDA, CDR2 SQIVND (reference sequence). The CDR3 length is 15 residues. V gave up 5 bases and J gave up 4 bases; unmatched junction bases: 8. The CDR3 nucleotides read TGTGCCAGTAGTGTAGCGGGGGAGCCTGGAGAGACCCAGTACTTC. Amino acid sequence: CASSVAGEPGETQYF.

The rearrangement uses TRBV6-1 and TRBJ2-3; TRBD2 is a possible D gene (7 bases). Per germline, CDR1 MNHNS and CDR2 SASEGT. The CDR3 length is 15 residues. Trimming pared 5 bases from V and 3 bases from J, leaving 15 bases between. CDR3 loop: CASSSPRGGTDTQYF. In DNA form, the CDR3 reads TGTGCCAGCAGTAGCCCGAGGGGGGGAACAGATACGCAGTATTTT.

The gene calls are TRBV5-5 and TRBJ1-2; possibly TRBD1 for D (5 bases). V was pared by 2 bases and J by 0 bases, with 14 bases between. There are 16 residues in the CDR3. The germline V gene has CDR1 SGHKS and CDR2 YYEKEE (reference sequence). The CDR3 DNA sequence: TGTGCCAGCAGCTTAGGGACGGGGGGAACTAACTATGGCTACACCTTC. The encoded protein is CASSLGTGGTNYGYTF.

The chain combines TRBV6-5 with TRBJ2-3; D may be TRBD1 (6 bases). Germline V gene lookup returns CDR1 MNHEY and CDR2 SVGAGI. The CDR3 runs to 15 residues. Deletions cut 8 bases from V and 5 bases from J, with 20 bases between. The CDR3 protein is CASRESGHSKDTQYF. Written as DNA, the CDR3 is TGTGCCAGCCGAGAGTCGGGACACTCTAAAGATACGCAGTATTTT.

V is TRBV23-1 and J is TRBJ2-2; perhaps TRBD1 as D (6 bases). TRBV23-1 is an open reading frame, and its role is uncertain. This CDR3 has 16 residues. The V and J ends lost 3 bases and 2 bases respectively, with 13 bases between them. The CDR3 is CASSHILQGNTGELFF. CDR3 nucleotides: TGCGCCAGCAGTCACATACTACAGGGAAACACCGGGGAGCTGTTTTTT.

The chain has TRBV7-9 and TRBJ1-1; tentatively, D is TRBD1 (5 bases). From germline, CDR1 is SEHNR and CDR2 FQNEAQ (reference sequence). Deletions cut 3 bases from V and 1 base from J, with 9 bases between. This CDR3 region has 14 residues. This CDR3 reads CASSFFRENTEAFF. The CDR3 DNA follows: TGTGCCAGCAGCTTCTTCAGGGAGAACACTGAAGCTTTCTTT.

V gene TRBV5-1 combines with J gene TRBJ2-2; TRBD1 matches 9 bases. The CDR3 extends over 16 amino acids. Per germline, CDR1 SGHRS and CDR2 YFSETQ. The V segment lost 4 bases and the J segment 6 bases; nucleotides outside the gene matches: 10. The CDR3 reads CASSPLATGGPGELFF. Here the CDR3 DNA reads TGCGCCAGCAGCCCGCTCGCTACAGGGGGCCCCGGGGAGCTGTTTTTT.

The sample holds one count of this clone. This sequence joins TRBV6-1 and TRBJ1-6, with D possibly TRBD1 on 6 matching bases. Looked up from germline, CDR1 is MNHNS and CDR2 is SASEGT. Trimming left V 3 bases short and J 7 bases short, with 13 bases between. The CDR3 consists of 15 residues. In nucleotides, the CDR3 is TGTGCCAGCAGTGAGGGCAGGGGAGGGAATTCACCCCTCCACTTT. As protein: CASSEGRGGNSPLHF.